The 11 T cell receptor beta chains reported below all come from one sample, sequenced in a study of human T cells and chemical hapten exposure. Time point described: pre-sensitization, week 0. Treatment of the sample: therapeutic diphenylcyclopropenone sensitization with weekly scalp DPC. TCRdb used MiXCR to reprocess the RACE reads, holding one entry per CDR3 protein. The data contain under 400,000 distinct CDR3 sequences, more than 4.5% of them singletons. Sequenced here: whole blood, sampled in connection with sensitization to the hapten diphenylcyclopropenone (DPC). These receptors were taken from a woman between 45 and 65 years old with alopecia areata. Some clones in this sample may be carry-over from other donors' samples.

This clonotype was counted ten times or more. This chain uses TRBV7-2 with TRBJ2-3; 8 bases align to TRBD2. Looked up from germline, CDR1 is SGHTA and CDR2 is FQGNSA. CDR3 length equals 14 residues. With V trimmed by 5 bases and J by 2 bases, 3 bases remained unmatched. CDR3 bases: TGTGCCAGCAGCCGGGGGGGGTCCACAGATACGCAGTATTTT. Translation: CASSRGGSTDTQYF.

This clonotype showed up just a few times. CDR3 protein: CAISESGTPAEAFF. The CDR3 DNA is TGTGCCATCAGTGAGTCCGGGACCCCAGCCGAAGCTTTCTTT. The chain links TRBV10-3 to TRBJ1-1, with D maybe TRBD1 (5 bases). Germline values: CDR1 ENHRY, CDR2 SYGVKD. CDR3 size: 14 residues. V shed 0 bases and J shed 8 bases, with 13 bases lying between them.

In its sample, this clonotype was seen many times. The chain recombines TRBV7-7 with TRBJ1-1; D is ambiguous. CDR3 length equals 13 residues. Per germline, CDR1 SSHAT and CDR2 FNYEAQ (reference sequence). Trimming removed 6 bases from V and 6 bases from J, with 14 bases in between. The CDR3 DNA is TGTGCCAGCAGTTTAAATGGGCAGGCTGAAGCTTTCTTT. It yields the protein CASSLNGQAEAFF.

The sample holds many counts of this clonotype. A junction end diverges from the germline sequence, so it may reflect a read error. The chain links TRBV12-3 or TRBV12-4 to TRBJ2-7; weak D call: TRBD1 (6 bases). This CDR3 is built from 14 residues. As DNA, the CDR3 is TGTGCCAGCAGCTTAGGACAGCCCTCCTACGAGCAGTACTTC. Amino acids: CASSLGQPSYEQYF.

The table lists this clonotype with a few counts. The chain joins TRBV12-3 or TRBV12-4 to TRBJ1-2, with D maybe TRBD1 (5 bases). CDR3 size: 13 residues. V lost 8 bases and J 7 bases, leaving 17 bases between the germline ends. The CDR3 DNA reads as TGTGCCAGCTCGCCGTCGGAGGGACGTGGCTACACCTTC. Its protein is CASSPSEGRGYTF.

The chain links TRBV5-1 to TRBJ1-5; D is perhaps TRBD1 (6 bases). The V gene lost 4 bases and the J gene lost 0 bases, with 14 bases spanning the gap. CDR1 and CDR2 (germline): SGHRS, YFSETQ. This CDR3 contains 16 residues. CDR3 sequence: CASSPEAGDSNQPQHF. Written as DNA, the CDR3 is TGCGCCAGCAGCCCGGAGGCAGGGGATAGCAATCAGCCCCAGCATTTT.

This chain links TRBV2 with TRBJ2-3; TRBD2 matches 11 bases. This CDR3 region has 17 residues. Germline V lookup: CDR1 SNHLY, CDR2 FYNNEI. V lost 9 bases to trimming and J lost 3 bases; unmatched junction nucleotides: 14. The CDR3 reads CASSEGLAVPGTDTQYF. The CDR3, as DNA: TGTGCCAGTTCGGAGGGACTAGCGGTCCCCGGGACAGATACGCAGTATTTT.

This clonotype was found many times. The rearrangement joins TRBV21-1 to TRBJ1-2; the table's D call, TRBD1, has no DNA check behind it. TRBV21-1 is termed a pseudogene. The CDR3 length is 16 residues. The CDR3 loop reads CASSTSSPGQGYGYTF. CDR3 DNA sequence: TGTGCCAGCAGCACCTCCTCCCCAGGGCAGGGGTATGGCTACACCTTC.

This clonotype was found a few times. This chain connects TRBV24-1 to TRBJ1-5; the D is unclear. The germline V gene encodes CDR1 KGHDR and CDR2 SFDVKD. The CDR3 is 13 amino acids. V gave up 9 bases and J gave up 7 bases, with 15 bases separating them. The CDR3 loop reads CATLGGIQQPQHF. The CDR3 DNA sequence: TGTGCCACCTTGGGCGGGATACAGCAGCCCCAGCATTTT.

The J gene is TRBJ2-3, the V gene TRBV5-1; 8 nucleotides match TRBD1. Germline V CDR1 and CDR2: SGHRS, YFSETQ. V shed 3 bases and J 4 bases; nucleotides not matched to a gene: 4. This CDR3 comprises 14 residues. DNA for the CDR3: TGCGCCAGCAGCTGGACAGGGATCTCAGATACGCAGTATTTT. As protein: CASSWTGISDTQYF.

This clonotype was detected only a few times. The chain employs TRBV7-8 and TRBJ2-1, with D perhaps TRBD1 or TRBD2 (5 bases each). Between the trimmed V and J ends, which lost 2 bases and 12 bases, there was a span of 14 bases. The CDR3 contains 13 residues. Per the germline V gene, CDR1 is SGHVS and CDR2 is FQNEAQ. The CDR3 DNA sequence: TGTGCCAGCAGCTTACTGGGGGACCTGGGGCAGTTCTTC. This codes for CASSLLGDLGQFF. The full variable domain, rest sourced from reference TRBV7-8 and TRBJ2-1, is GAGVSQSPRYKVAKRGQDVALRCDPISGHVSLFWYQQALGQGPEFLTYFQNEAQLDKSGLPSDRFFAERPEGSVSTLKIQRTQQEDSAVYLCASSLLGDLGQFFGPGTRLTVL.